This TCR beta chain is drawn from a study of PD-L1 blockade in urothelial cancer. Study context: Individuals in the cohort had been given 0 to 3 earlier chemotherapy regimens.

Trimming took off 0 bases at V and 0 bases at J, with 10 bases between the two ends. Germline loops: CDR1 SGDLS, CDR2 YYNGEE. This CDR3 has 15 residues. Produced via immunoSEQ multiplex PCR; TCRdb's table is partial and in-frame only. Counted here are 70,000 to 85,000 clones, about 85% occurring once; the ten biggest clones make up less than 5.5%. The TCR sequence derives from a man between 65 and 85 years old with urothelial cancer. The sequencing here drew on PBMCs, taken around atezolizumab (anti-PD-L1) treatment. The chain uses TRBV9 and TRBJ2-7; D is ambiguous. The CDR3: CASSVAPTSSYEQYF. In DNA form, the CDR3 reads TGTGCCAGCAGCGTAGCTCCCACGAGCTCCTACGAGCAGTACTTC.